Detailed here is one TCR beta chain. This record belongs to a study of blood T cells in healthy people across ages. In terms of origin and age, donors were healthy Caucasian individuals from Russia aged about 6 to 95. The germline V gene encodes CDR1 SGHNT and CDR2 YYREEE (reference sequence). Trimming stripped 7 bases from V and 6 bases from J, with 12 bases between. This CDR3 region has 12 residues. A J-beta primer mix and a sample-barcoded 5' primer were used in a second PCR of about 7 to 12 cycles. With 12 random nucleotides, a template-switch adaptor tagged each individual cDNA molecule. Via MiXCR, TCRdb re-called the 5' RACE reads, giving one row per CDR3 protein. This table holds under 750,000 distinct CDR3 sequences, about 45% found once.

Sequenced sample: blood. The rearrangement joins TRBV5-4 to TRBJ2-3; no firm D call. The clonotype originates from a man older than 75 in good health. The CDR3 nucleotides are TGTGCCAGCGGACCTGGCCCCGATACGCAGTATTTT. Amino acid sequence: CASGPGPDTQYF.